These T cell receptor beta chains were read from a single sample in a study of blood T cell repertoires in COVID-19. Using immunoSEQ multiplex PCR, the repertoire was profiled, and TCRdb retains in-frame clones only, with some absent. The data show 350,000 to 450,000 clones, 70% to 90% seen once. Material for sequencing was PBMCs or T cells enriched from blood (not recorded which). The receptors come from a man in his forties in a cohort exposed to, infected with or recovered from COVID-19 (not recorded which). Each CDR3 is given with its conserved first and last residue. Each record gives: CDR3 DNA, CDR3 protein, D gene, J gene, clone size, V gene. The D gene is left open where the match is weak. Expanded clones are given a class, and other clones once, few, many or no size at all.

cdr3_nt: TGTGCCAGCAGCCAAGTACAGGAGTTCTACGAGCAGTACTTC
cdr3_aa: CASSQVQEFYEQYF
d_call: .
j_call: TRBJ2-7
clone_size: .
v_call: TRBV3-1/TRBV3-2

cdr3_nt: TGTGCCAGCAGTTTTATAGGACTAGCGGGACGAAATGAGCAGTTCTTC
cdr3_aa: CASSFIGLAGRNEQFF
d_call: TRBD2
j_call: TRBJ2-1
clone_size: .
v_call: TRBV6-5

cdr3_nt: TGTGCCAGCAGCCAGACAGGGAACTATGGCTACACCTTC
cdr3_aa: CASSQTGNYGYTF
d_call: TRBD1
j_call: TRBJ1-2
clone_size: .
v_call: TRBV5-4

cdr3_nt: TGTGCCAGCAGCCAAGATTTGGGGACTTTGAAGTTCTTC
cdr3_aa: CASSQDLGTLKFF
d_call: .
j_call: TRBJ2-1
clone_size: .
v_call: TRBV3-1/TRBV3-2

cdr3_nt: TGTGCCAGCAGCTCCAAACTAGCGGGAGACCGGAATGAGCAGTTCTTC
cdr3_aa: CASSSKLAGDRNEQFF
d_call: TRBD2
j_call: TRBJ2-1
clone_size: .
v_call: TRBV5-4

cdr3_nt: TGCGCCAGCAGCCAGAAGGGGACTAGAACCTACGAGCAGTACTTC
cdr3_aa: CASSQKGTRTYEQYF
d_call: TRBD2
j_call: TRBJ2-7
clone_size: .
v_call: TRBV4-1

cdr3_nt: TGTGCCAGCAGCTTAGAGGGGGCCCAACCGGGACGGATTTCCCGCGACTCCTACAATGAGCAGTTCTTC
cdr3_aa: CASSLEGAQPGRISRDSYNEQFF
d_call: .
j_call: TRBJ2-1
clone_size: .
v_call: TRBV11-3

cdr3_nt: TGTGCCAGCAGTTCCGGGACTACCATCTACGAGCAGTACTTC
cdr3_aa: CASSSGTTIYEQYF
d_call: TRBD2
j_call: TRBJ2-7
clone_size: .
v_call: TRBV27

cdr3_nt: TGTGCCAGCAGCCAGGGGACAGGGCCTGGCGAAAAACTGTTTTTT
cdr3_aa: CASSQGTGPGEKLFF
d_call: TRBD1
j_call: TRBJ1-4
clone_size: few
v_call: TRBV14

cdr3_nt: TGTGCCAGCAGCTCTAGACTAGCGGGTGGTAATGAGCAGTTCTTC
cdr3_aa: CASSSRLAGGNEQFF
d_call: TRBD2
j_call: TRBJ2-1
clone_size: .
v_call: TRBV11-2

cdr3_nt: TGTGCCAGCAGTTTGACCGGGACAGCCACCGGGGAGCTGTTTTTT
cdr3_aa: CASSLTGTATGELFF
d_call: TRBD1
j_call: TRBJ2-2
clone_size: .
v_call: TRBV27

cdr3_nt: TGTGCCAGTAGTGTACAGGGGGCCTACGAGCAGTACTTC
cdr3_aa: CASSVQGAYEQYF
d_call: TRBD1
j_call: TRBJ2-7
clone_size: once
v_call: TRBV19

cdr3_nt: TGTGCCAGCTCACCCGGGGGCAATGAGCAGTTCTTC
cdr3_aa: CASSPGGNEQFF
d_call: .
j_call: TRBJ2-1
clone_size: few
v_call: TRBV18

cdr3_nt: TGCGCCAGCAGCCAAGATCGGGCTGGTGGGAGATTGGTGAACATTCAGTACTTC
cdr3_aa: CASSQDRAGGRLVNIQYF
d_call: .
j_call: TRBJ2-4
clone_size: .
v_call: TRBV4-1

cdr3_nt: TGTGCCAGCAGTCCAGGATCCACGGGGACGCAGTATTTT
cdr3_aa: CASSPGSTGTQYF
d_call: .
j_call: TRBJ2-3
clone_size: .
v_call: TRBV28

cdr3_nt: TGTGCCAGCAGCCAAGGGCAGGGGATTCAGCCCCAGCATTTT
cdr3_aa: CASSQGQGIQPQHF
d_call: .
j_call: TRBJ1-5
clone_size: few
v_call: TRBV3-1/TRBV3-2

cdr3_nt: TGTGCCACCTCCGGGACAGGGGGGATCATGAACACTGAAGCTTTCTTT
cdr3_aa: CATSGTGGIMNTEAFF
d_call: TRBD1
j_call: TRBJ1-1
clone_size: .
v_call: TRBV6-6

cdr3_nt: TGTGCCAGCCGTTACGGGCGGACAGGGCCCACAGATACGCAGTATTTT
cdr3_aa: CASRYGRTGPTDTQYF
d_call: TRBD1
j_call: TRBJ2-3
clone_size: .
v_call: TRBV6-6

cdr3_nt: TGCAGCGTCCAACACCACTCTGGAAACACCATATATTTT
cdr3_aa: CSVQHHSGNTIYF
d_call: .
j_call: TRBJ1-3
clone_size: .
v_call: TRBV29-1

cdr3_nt: .
cdr3_aa: CASSLVGQGSRGTF
d_call: .
j_call: TRBJ1-2
clone_size: .
v_call: TRBV7-2

cdr3_nt: TGTGCCAGCAGCACAGGGACAATCTCTGGAAACACCATATATTTT
cdr3_aa: CASSTGTISGNTIYF
d_call: .
j_call: TRBJ1-3
clone_size: .
v_call: TRBV5-8

cdr3_nt: TGTGCCAGCAGTACCGGGACTAGCAAGTTCTTC
cdr3_aa: CASSTGTSKFF
d_call: TRBD2
j_call: TRBJ2-1
clone_size: .
v_call: TRBV27

cdr3_nt: TGTGCCAGCAGCTTAGCGAGGTCAGGAAACACCATATATTTT
cdr3_aa: CASSLARSGNTIYF
d_call: .
j_call: TRBJ1-3
clone_size: .
v_call: TRBV7-8

cdr3_nt: TGTGCCAGCAGCGTAGTTAGCGGGGGGGTGTATGAGCAGTTCTTC
cdr3_aa: CASSVVSGGVYEQFF
d_call: TRBD2
j_call: TRBJ2-1
clone_size: .
v_call: TRBV9

cdr3_nt: TGTGCCAGCAGCTTAGGAACAGGGGTCCCTCAGCCCCAGCATTTT
cdr3_aa: CASSLGTGVPQPQHF
d_call: TRBD1
j_call: TRBJ1-5
clone_size: .
v_call: TRBV7-9

cdr3_nt: TGCGCCAGCAGCCAAGACAGGGGGGCTCAGCCCCAGCATTTT
cdr3_aa: CASSQDRGAQPQHF
d_call: TRBD1
j_call: TRBJ1-5
clone_size: .
v_call: TRBV4-1